Reported below is one T cell receptor beta chain. This sample was included in a study of blood T cell repertoires in COVID-19. Study context: The origin of the acute and convalescent COVID-19 samples was the United States, Italy and Spain. The cDNA or gDNA used as material had been derived from T cells, B-cell-depleted T cells, or PBMCs.

Original data processing: Nucleated cell counts were estimated from reference gene primer amplification. TCRdb keeps only in-frame clones here, not all; method: immunoSEQ multiplex PCR. V and J calls plus clone size are reproduced from that table; the DNA served to infer D and trimming. Seen here are 70,000 to 90,000 clones, roughly 79% observed once, and the top ten hold less than 20%. This CDR3 spans 13 amino acids. After removal of 1 base from V and 10 bases from J, the junction contained 4 bases not matched to a gene. The V and J genes are TRBV12-3 or TRBV12-4 and TRBJ2-1; TRBD1 matches 7 bases. The TCR sequence derives from a human donor in a cohort sampled during active COVID-19. Sequencing input: peripheral blood. The CDR3 DNA is TGTGCCAGCAGTTTAGATGAGGACAGGGAGCAGTTCTTC. Encoded protein: CASSLDEDREQFF.